The clone carrying this T cell receptor beta chain has at least ten counts. HTBI primers from iRepertoire and Arm-PCR of CDR3 regions yielded the TCR beta libraries. TCRdb redid the calling of the multiplex PCR reads with MiXCR, one entry per CDR3 protein. The sample carries hundreds of thousands of distinct CDR3 sequences, 16% recorded once. These data originate in a study of regulatory T cells in long-lasting Graves disease. Time point of the sample: newly diagnosed GD, antithyroid drugs for less than 3 months. PBMC RNA was the source of the TCR library. Another study also made use of these data, one on T cells in Graves' hyperthyroidism and ophthalmopathy.

This TCR came from a man aged 35 to 55 with Graves disease. Material: peripheral blood mononuclear cells (PBMCs), obtained at new diagnosis, from a patient treated with antithyroid drugs.

The CDR3 bases are TGCAGTGCTAGAGACAACTCCTACGAGCAGTACTTC. This translates into CSARDNSYEQYF. The chain recombines TRBV20-1 with TRBJ2-7; D is uncertain. Per the germline V gene, CDR1 is DFQATT and CDR2 is SNEGSKA (reference sequence). The CDR3 spans 12 residues. V lost 0 bases, J lost 0 bases, and 3 bases lay in between.